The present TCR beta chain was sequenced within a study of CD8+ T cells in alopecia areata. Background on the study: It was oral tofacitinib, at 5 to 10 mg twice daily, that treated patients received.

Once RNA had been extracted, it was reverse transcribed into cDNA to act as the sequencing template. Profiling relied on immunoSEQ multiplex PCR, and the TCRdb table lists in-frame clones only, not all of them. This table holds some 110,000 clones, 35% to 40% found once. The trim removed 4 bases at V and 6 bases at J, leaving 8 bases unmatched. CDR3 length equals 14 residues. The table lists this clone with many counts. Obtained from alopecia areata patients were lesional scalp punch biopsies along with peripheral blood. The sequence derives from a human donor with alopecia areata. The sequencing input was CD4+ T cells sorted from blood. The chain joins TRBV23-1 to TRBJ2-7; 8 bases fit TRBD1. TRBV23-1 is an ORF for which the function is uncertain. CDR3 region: CASSPWTGRSEQYF. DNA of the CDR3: TGCGCCAGCAGTCCGTGGACAGGGAGGAGCGAGCAGTACTTC.